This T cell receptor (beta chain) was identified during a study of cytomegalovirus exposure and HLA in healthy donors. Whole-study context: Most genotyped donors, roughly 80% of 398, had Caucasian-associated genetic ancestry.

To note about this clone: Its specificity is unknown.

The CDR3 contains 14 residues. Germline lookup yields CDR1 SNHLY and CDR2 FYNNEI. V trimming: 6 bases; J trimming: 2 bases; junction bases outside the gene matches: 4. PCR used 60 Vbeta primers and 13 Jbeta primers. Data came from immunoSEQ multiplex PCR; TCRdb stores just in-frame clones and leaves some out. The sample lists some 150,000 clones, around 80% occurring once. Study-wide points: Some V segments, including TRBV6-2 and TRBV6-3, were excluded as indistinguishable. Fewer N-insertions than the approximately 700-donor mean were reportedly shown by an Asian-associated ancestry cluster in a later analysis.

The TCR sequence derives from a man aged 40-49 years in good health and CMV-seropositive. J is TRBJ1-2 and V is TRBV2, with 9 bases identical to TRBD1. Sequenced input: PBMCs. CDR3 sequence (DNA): TGTGCCAGCAGGGCCGGGACAGGGAACTATGGCTACACCTTC. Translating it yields CASRAGTGNYGYTF. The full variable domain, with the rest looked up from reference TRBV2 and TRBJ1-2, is EPEVTQTPSHQVTQMGQEVILRCVPISNHLYFYWYRQILGQKVEFLVSFYNNEISEKSEIFDDQFSVERPDGSNFTLKIRSTKLEDSAMYFCASRAGTGNYGYTFGSGTRLTVV.